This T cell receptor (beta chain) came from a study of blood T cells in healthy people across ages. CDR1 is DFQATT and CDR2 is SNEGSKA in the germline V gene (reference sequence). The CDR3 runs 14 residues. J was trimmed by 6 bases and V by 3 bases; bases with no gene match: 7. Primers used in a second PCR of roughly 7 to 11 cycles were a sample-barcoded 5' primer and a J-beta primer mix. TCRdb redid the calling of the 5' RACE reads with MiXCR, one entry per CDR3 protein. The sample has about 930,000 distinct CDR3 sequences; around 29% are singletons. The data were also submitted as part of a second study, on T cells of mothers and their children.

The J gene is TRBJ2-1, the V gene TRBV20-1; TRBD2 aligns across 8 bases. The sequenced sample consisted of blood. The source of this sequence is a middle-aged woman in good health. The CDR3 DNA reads TGCAGTGCTAGGCCTCCCGGGAGGGTCAATGAGCAGTTCTTC. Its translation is CSARPPGRVNEQFF.